This is a list of T cell receptor beta chains from one sample in a study of shared clonotypes between healthy human individuals. Clones were sequenced by immunoSEQ multiplex PCR, and TCRdb holds only the in-frame ones, with some missing. This table holds under 1 million clones, approximately 97% found once. Sequencing was done on a sample of naive CD8+ T cells sorted from blood. Receptors originate from a man aged 25-40 years in good health. Each CDR3 is given with its conserved first and last residue. Fields, in order: J gene, V gene, clone size, D gene, CDR3 DNA, CDR3 protein. The D gene is left open where the match is weak. Rows may omit the clone size; those that give it use once, few, many or a size class.

>TRBJ2-2|TRBV27|.|.
TGTGCCAGCAGTTTCATGTCGAACACCGGGGAGCTGTTTTTT
CASSFMSNTGELFF
>TRBJ2-7|TRBV27|once|.
TGTGCCAGCAGCCCCGGGAGGACAGACTACGAGCAGTACTTC
CASSPGRTDYEQYF
>TRBJ2-5|TRBV27|.|TRBD2
TGTGCCAGCAGCATTGCGGCGGGAGAGGAGGAGACCCAGTACTTC
CASSIAAGEEETQYF
>TRBJ2-7|TRBV15|.|TRBD2
TGTGCCACCAGCTCCGGGACTAGCGGGACCCATAGATACGAGCAGTACTTC
CATSSGTSGTHRYEQYF
>TRBJ2-2|TRBV6-5|.|.
TGTGCCAGCACCTTGGCAGGGGTAGGAACCGGGGAGCTGTTTTTT
CASTLAGVGTGELFF
>TRBJ1-2|TRBV29-1|.|.
TGCAGCGTTAACAGGGAGATGGCCTACACCTTC
CSVNREMAYTF
>TRBJ2-1|TRBV5-1|.|.
TGCGCCAGCAGCTTGGAAGGACTTAGCGATGAGCAGTTCTTC
CASSLEGLSDEQFF
>TRBJ2-7|TRBV13|.|.
TGTGCCAGCAGCCCCACTCCTGCTAACTCCTACGAGCAGTACTTC
CASSPTPANSYEQYF
>TRBJ2-5|TRBV4-1|.|.
TGCGCCAGCAGCCAAGATCAGGCGAGGGTCCAAGAGACCCAGTACTTC
CASSQDQARVQETQYF
>TRBJ2-1|TRBV7-8|.|.
TGTGCCAGCAGCTTAGCGGGAGCACGGGATGAGCAGTTCTTC
CASSLAGARDEQFF
>TRBJ1-5|TRBV7-6|.|.
TGTGCCAGCAGCTCAGGGGAGAGTAATCAGCCCCAGCATTTT
CASSSGESNQPQHF
>TRBJ2-1|TRBV7-9|.|.
TGTGCCAGCAACCCCCTGCCCGGTGAGCAGTTCTTC
CASNPLPGEQFF
>TRBJ2-7|TRBV18|few|TRBD1
TGTGCCAGCTCACCAGGACAGGGGGCCTACGAGCAGTACTTC
CASSPGQGAYEQYF
>TRBJ2-7|TRBV27|.|.
TGTGCCAGCAGCTCCTGGAATAGTCCGCGGACCTACGAGCAGTACTTC
CASSSWNSPRTYEQYF
>TRBJ2-7|TRBV28|.|TRBD1
TGTGCCAGCCTAGAGACAGGGGGCGGTTTCGAGCAGTACTTC
CASLETGGGFEQYF
>TRBJ2-2|TRBV10-2|.|TRBD2
TGCGCCAGCATACGGGGGGCCGGGGAGCTGTTTTTT
CASIRGAGELFF
>TRBJ2-1|TRBV19|.|.
TGTGCCAGTAGTATGACAGGGAGGGGCAATGAGCAGTTCTTC
CASSMTGRGNEQFF
>TRBJ2-7|TRBV10-2|.|.
TGCGCCAGTCGTACCGAGACAGCAGACTACGAGCAGTACTTC
CASRTETADYEQYF
>TRBJ2-7|TRBV5-5|.|.
TGTGCCAGTGAGGACCTGGGGGGTAAGCAGTACTTC
CASEDLGGKQYF
>TRBJ2-7|TRBV29-1|.|.
TGCAGCGTTGAGCCAGGGGACTCCTACGAGCAGTACTTC
CSVEPGDSYEQYF
>TRBJ2-1|TRBV25-1|.|TRBD2
TGTGCCAGCAGTGAATCTATAGCGGGAATATACAATGAGCAGTTCTTC
CASSESIAGIYNEQFF
>TRBJ2-7|TRBV6-6|.|.
TGTGCCAGCAGTTACGGGGGAAAGTACGAGCAGTACTTC
CASSYGGKYEQYF